What follows are 18 T cell receptor beta chains derived from one specimen sequenced in a study of T cells in Graves' hyperthyroidism and ophthalmopathy. The TCR beta CDR3 regions underwent amplification using RNA transcripts as the source. HTBI primers were employed in a first-round RT-PCR of the TCR CDR3. Via MiXCR, TCRdb re-called the multiplex PCR reads, giving one row per CDR3 protein. The table has about 270,000 distinct CDR3 sequences, approximately 26% seen once; the top ten hold about 30%. Sequenced material: blood. The receptors come from a man in his forties or fifties with Graves' hyperthyroidism that later progressed to Graves' ophthalmopathy.

This clonotype has ten or more counts. As DNA, the CDR3 is TGTGCCAGTCGGGCCGGGTTGGGGGGGGCAGATACGCAGTATTTT. This gives the protein CASRAGLGGADTQYF. The chain combines TRBV2 with TRBJ2-3, with TRBD2 matching 7 bases. Trimming removed 9 bases from V and 4 bases from J; junction bases left unmatched: 13. The germline V gene has CDR1 SNHLY and CDR2 FYNNEI. The CDR3 is 15 amino acids.

This clonotype was seen many times. The rearrangement uses TRBV5-5 and TRBJ2-7; maybe TRBD2 (5 bases). This CDR3 has 14 amino acids. Germline V gives CDR1 SGHKS, CDR2 YYEKEE (reference sequence). The germline V and J ends were trimmed by 1 base and 4 bases, with 12 bases remaining between them. CDR3 DNA sequence: TGTGCCAGCAGCTTGTACGGGATTGAATACGAGCAGTACTTC. Protein sequence: CASSLYGIEYEQYF.

The sample holds many counts of this clonotype. The chain recombines TRBV15 with TRBJ2-7, with 11 bases lining up with TRBD1. CDR3 length: 19 amino acids. CDR1 is LNHNV and CDR2 is YYDKDF in the germline V gene (reference sequence). V trimming: 2 bases; J trimming: 6 bases; junction bases outside the gene matches: 18. The CDR3 DNA reads as TGTGCCACCAGCAGAAACCGCTACTACTCCGGGACAGGGGGAGCCGAGCAGTACTTC. It codes for CATSRNRYYSGTGGAEQYF.

The CDR3 region has the DNA TGTGCCATACAGGATAATTTGAGCTACACCTTC. Residues: CAIQDNLSYTF. This chain connects TRBV10-3 to TRBJ1-2; a possible D gene is TRBD1 (5 bases). The V gene lost 9 bases and the J gene lost 9 bases, with 14 bases spanning the gap. There are 11 residues in the CDR3. Germline CDR1 is ENHRY and CDR2 is SYGVKD.

The sample holds many counts of this clonotype. This sequence joins TRBV10-3 and TRBJ2-7, with D possibly matching TRBD2 (5 bases). With 4 bases removed from V and 9 bases from J, the gap between germline ends came to 19 bases. Germline V gene lookup returns CDR1 ENHRY and CDR2 SYGVKD. The CDR3 loop spans 14 amino acids. The CDR3 loop reads CAISASSDWDGQYF. CDR3 nucleotide sequence: TGTGCCATCAGTGCTTCTTCGGACTGGGATGGGCAGTACTTC.

This clonotype came up many times. The chain joins TRBV6-1 to TRBJ1-5; TRBD1 aligns across 7 bases. Per germline, CDR1 MNHNS and CDR2 SASEGT. J lost 4 bases, V lost 6 bases, and 3 bases had no gene match. The CDR3 has 13 amino acids. Here the CDR3 DNA reads TGTGCCAGCAGCGACAGGGCTAATCAGCCCCAGCATTTT. Protein product: CASSDRANQPQHF.

This clonotype was recorded at least ten times. The V and J genes are TRBV6-1 and TRBJ1-1; D might be TRBD1 (5 bases). Per the germline V gene, CDR1 is MNHNS and CDR2 is SASEGT. The CDR3 extends over 14 amino acids. The V end lost 5 bases, the J end lost 5 bases, and 15 bases lay between the germline ends. The CDR3 spells CASSRLGGSTEAFF. The CDR3 nucleotides read TGTGCCAGCAGTAGACTGGGGGGGAGTACTGAAGCTTTCTTT.

This clonotype was counted only a few times. Here the CDR3 reads CASSITGGEETQYF. DNA for the CDR3: TGTGCCAGTAGTATCACAGGCGGCGAAGAGACCCAGTACTTC. The chain combines TRBV19 with TRBJ2-5, with a possible D match to TRBD1 (5 bases). Trimming removed 3 bases from V and 3 bases from J, with 11 bases in between. CDR1 is LNHDA and CDR2 is SQIVND in the germline V gene (reference sequence). CDR3 length: 14 amino acids.

This clonotype showed up many times. The J gene is TRBJ1-1, the V gene TRBV19; no definite D call. CDR1 LNHDA and CDR2 SQIVND come from the germline V gene (reference sequence). The CDR3 runs to 14 residues. Between the trimmed V and J ends, which lost 4 bases and 11 bases, there was a span of 20 bases. The CDR3 sequence is CASSKESGPKVAFF. CDR3 nucleotides: TGTGCCAGTAGTAAAGAATCCGGGCCTAAGGTTGCTTTCTTT.

In this sample, this clonotype turned up many times. The chain couples TRBV20-1 to TRBJ1-1; TRBD1 matches 9 bases. This CDR3 region has 17 residues. V shed 0 bases and J 2 bases; nucleotides not matched to a gene: 10. Germline CDR1 reads DFQATT; CDR2 reads SNEGSKA (reference sequence). The chain's CDR3 is CSARDWGGTGQNTEAFF. The DNA for the CDR3 is TGCAGTGCTAGAGATTGGGGGGGGACAGGGCAAAACACTGAAGCTTTCTTT.

The chain has TRBV20-1 and TRBJ1-5; 7 positions match TRBD1. With V trimmed by 6 bases and J by 4 bases, 9 bases remained unmatched. The CDR3 is 14 amino acids. Germline V gene data show CDR1 as DFQATT and CDR2 as SNEGSKA (reference sequence). The CDR3 coding sequence is TGCAGTGCAGACCGGGACAGAGAAAATCAGCCCCAGCATTTT. Translation gives CSADRDRENQPQHF.

At least ten counts were recorded for this clonotype. The CDR3 nucleotides read TGTGCCAGCAGTTTAGTTGGGACCAGAGAGACCCAGTACTTC. It encodes CASSLVGTRETQYF. The V call is TRBV12-3 or TRBV12-4, the J call TRBJ2-5; possibly TRBD1 or TRBD2 for D (5 bases each). Trimming removed 1 base from V and 4 bases from J, with 10 bases in between. The CDR3 covers 14 residues.

The CDR3 spells CATSSSAGWGGYTF. DNA of the CDR3: TGTGCCACCAGTTCTTCCGCGGGTTGGGGAGGCTACACCTTC. The chain is built from TRBV24-1 and TRBJ1-2; D uncertain. This CDR3 spans 14 amino acids. The V and J ends lost 6 bases and 8 bases respectively, with 18 bases between them. Per germline, CDR1 KGHDR and CDR2 SFDVKD.

This clonotype occurred many times. The chain combines TRBV19 with TRBJ2-5; tentative D call: TRBD2 (6 bases). Germline V CDR1 and CDR2: LNHDA, SQIVND (reference sequence). This CDR3 spans 13 amino acids. Trimming cost V 9 bases and J 1 base, with 12 bases left between them. This CDR3 reads CASQEGPQETQYF. CDR3 in DNA: TGTGCCAGCCAGGAGGGTCCCCAAGAGACCCAGTACTTC. Using reference TRBV19 and TRBJ2-5 for the parts outside the CDR3, the full variable domain is DGGITQSPKYLFRKEGQNVTLSCEQNLNHDAMYWYRQDPGQGLRLIYYSQIVNDFQKGDIAEGYSVSREKKESFPLTVTSAQKNPTAFYLCASQEGPQETQYFGPGTRLLVL.

The J gene is TRBJ1-6, the V gene TRBV28; unclear D gene. CDR3 length: 15 amino acids. From germline, CDR1 is MDHEN and CDR2 SYDVKM. Deletions cut 5 bases from V and 14 bases from J, with 22 bases between. In DNA form, the CDR3 reads TGTGCCAGCAGTCCTTTTGGACGCCTCGATTGGGCCCTCCACTTT. Translated: CASSPFGRLDWALHF.

This clonotype occurred many times. The CDR3 DNA reads as TGCAGTGCTCGCCGACTAGCGGGAGTGGACGAGCAGTACTTC. This gives the protein CSARRLAGVDEQYF. V gene TRBV20-1 combines with J gene TRBJ2-7; 12 bases map to TRBD2. The junction had 7 bases not matched to a gene; V was cut back by 5 bases and J by 5 bases. The germline V gene has CDR1 DFQATT and CDR2 SNEGSKA (reference sequence). This CDR3 is built from 14 residues.

This clonotype was observed a few times. This chain links TRBV6-2 or TRBV6-3 with TRBJ1-1; possibly TRBD1 for D (5 bases). The CDR3 loop spans 13 amino acids. The germline V gene has CDR1 MNHEY and CDR2 SVGEGT. Between the trimmed V and J ends, which lost 2 bases and 10 bases, there was a span of 14 bases. CDR3 DNA sequence: TGTGCCAGCAGTTACCGCCAGGACGGGGGAGCTTTCTTT. Its translation is CASSYRQDGGAFF.

This clonotype was counted at least ten times. The gene calls are TRBV20-1 and TRBJ1-1, with TRBD1 as a possible D gene (5 bases). The V gene lost 0 bases and the J gene lost 2 bases, with 10 bases spanning the gap. The CDR3 consists of 14 residues. CDR1 is DFQATT and CDR2 is SNEGSKA in the germline V gene (reference sequence). CDR3 residues: CSARDVDSNTEAFF. The CDR3 bases are TGCAGTGCTAGAGATGTCGACAGCAACACTGAAGCTTTCTTT.